Below are 8 T cell receptor beta chains sequenced from a single sample in a study of T cell responses to AZD1222 COVID-19 vaccine. Libraries were prepared by immunoSEQ multiplex PCR; TCRdb keeps only in-frame clonotypes and omits some of them. The table includes approximately 150,000 clones, about nine tenths detected once. The material sequenced was peripheral blood, taken on day 0 of MenACWY control vaccination. The receptor set was obtained from an adult in good health.

The chain is built from TRBV20-1 and TRBJ2-1; D unclear. V was trimmed by 5 bases and J by 8 bases, leaving 10 bases between them. The CDR3 length is 11 residues. Germline V gene lookup returns CDR1 DFQATT and CDR2 SNEGSKA (reference sequence). This chain's CDR3 is CSASWADEQFF. CDR3 DNA: TGCAGTGCTTCCTGGGCGGATGAGCAGTTCTTC.

The count of this clone is one. The chain carries TRBV4-3 and TRBJ2-5; no firm D call. The ends were cut back, 4 bases at V and 4 bases at J, with 10 bases in the middle. CDR3 size: 13 residues. Germline assignment: CDR1 LGHNA and CDR2 YSLEER. CDR3 residues: CASSLDWGETQYF. The CDR3 coding sequence is TGCGCCAGCAGCCTAGATTGGGGAGAGACCCAGTACTTC.

As to this clone: The same CDR3 arises from other DNA sequences in this sample as well. The rearrangement joins TRBV19 to TRBJ1-2; no definite D call. From germline, CDR1 is LNHDA and CDR2 SQIVND (reference sequence). This CDR3 spans 13 amino acids. Trimming took off 2 bases at V and 2 bases at J, with 6 bases between the two ends. The CDR3 DNA sequence: TGTGCCAGTAGTATAACGGGAAACTATGGCTACACCTTC. This sequence encodes CASSITGNYGYTF.

This clone was seen a handful of times. CDR3: CASSLGGTNEKLFF. CDR3 DNA sequence: TGTGCCAGCAGCTTAGGGGGAACTAATGAAAAACTGTTTTTT. The chain joins TRBV7-2 to TRBJ1-4; no clear D. Germline V lookup: CDR1 SGHTA, CDR2 FQGNSA. The CDR3 consists of 14 residues. V shed 1 base and J shed 1 base, with 4 bases lying between them. The whole variable domain, filled in from reference TRBV7-2 and TRBJ1-4, reads GAGVSQSPSNKVTEKGKDVELRCDPISGHTALYWYRQSLGQGLEFLIYFQGNSAPDKSGLPSDRFSAERTGGSVSTLTIQRTQQEDSAVYLCASSLGGTNEKLFFGSGTQLSVL.

V gene TRBV18 combines with J gene TRBJ2-1, with 11 bases fitting TRBD2. Per the germline V gene, CDR1 is KGHSH and CDR2 is LQKENI. The CDR3 loop spans 17 amino acids. With 3 bases clipped from V and 0 bases from J, the junction kept 4 bases outside the gene matches. The CDR3 loop reads CASSPLGTSGSYNEQFF. For the CDR3, the DNA is TGTGCCAGCTCACCGCTTGGGACTAGCGGCTCCTACAATGAGCAGTTCTTC.

CDR3 sequence: CASSLAGRGTRNQPQHF. As DNA, the CDR3 is TGTGCCAGCAGCTTGGCCGGGAGAGGGACTAGGAATCAGCCCCAGCATTTT. The rearrangement links TRBV5-6 to TRBJ1-5; TRBD1 is a possible D gene (5 bases). CDR3 length: 17 amino acids. Between the trimmed V and J ends, which lost 0 bases and 4 bases, there was a span of 17 bases. Germline CDR1 reads SGHDT; CDR2 reads YYEEEE.

CDR3 in amino acids: CASSLMNRPNEKLFF. CDR3 nucleotides: TGTGCCAGCAGTTTGATGAACAGACCTAATGAAAAACTGTTTTTT. This chain uses TRBV27 with TRBJ1-4; no definite D call. Trimming left V 3 bases short and J 3 bases short, with 11 bases between. In germline, CDR1 is MNHEY, CDR2 SMNVEV (reference sequence). The CDR3 spans 15 residues.

V and J are TRBV5-1 and TRBJ1-4; TRBD1 matches at 8 bases. Unmatched junction bases numbered 11, after V lost 0 bases and J lost 7 bases. The germline V gene has CDR1 SGHRS and CDR2 YFSETQ. The length of the CDR3 is 17 residues. CDR3 sequence (DNA): TGCGCCAGCAGCTTGGACAATACAGGGGGTCTCTTTGAAAAACTGTTTTTT. It is translated as CASSLDNTGGLFEKLFF.